This T cell receptor beta chain was documented in a study of blood T cells in healthy people across ages. The CDR3 is made up of 14 amino acids. V was clipped by 5 bases and J by 1 base; unmatched bases: 4. Germline V lookup: CDR1 SNHLY, CDR2 FYNNEI. Using a J-beta primer mix together with a sample-barcoded 5' primer, a second PCR was run for roughly 6 to 11 cycles. TCRdb re-called the 5' RACE reads with MiXCR, one entry per CDR3 protein. Of roughly 1.7 million distinct CDR3 sequences listed, about 35% are singletons. Whole-study findings and limits: Per million T cells, TCR beta diversity dropped about linearly as age rose.

Comments on this clonotype: Its antigen is as yet unknown.

This receptor was obtained from a woman in her twenties or thirties in good health. The chain joins TRBV2 to TRBJ2-5, with 7 bases fitting TRBD1. The sequenced sample consisted of blood. The CDR3 protein is CASSTNRGQETQYF. The CDR3 nucleotides read TGTGCCAGCAGTACTAACAGGGGCCAAGAGACCCAGTACTTC. The full variable domain, its missing parts supplied by reference TRBV2 and TRBJ2-5, is EPEVTQTPSHQVTQMGQEVILRCVPISNHLYFYWYRQILGQKVEFLVSFYNNEISEKSEIFDDQFSVERPDGSNFTLKIRSTKLEDSAMYFCASSTNRGQETQYFGPGTRLLVL.